The 17 T cell receptor beta chains below come from one sample, sequenced in a study of CD8+CD57+ T cells in acquired aplastic anemia. For CDR3 and TCR beta VDJ profiling, genomic DNA was the template used. One entry per CDR3 protein, called by TCRdb with MiXCR from the reads. The table includes some 120,000 distinct CDR3 sequences, approximately 40% detected once. The sequenced patients had an expansion of CD8+CD57+ cells seen by flow cytometry. The sequenced material came from sorted CD4+, CD8+, or CD8+CD57+ T cells (not recorded which) from PBMCs. These receptors were taken from a human donor with aplastic anemia.

This clonotype was detected ten times or more. V and J are TRBV9 and TRBJ1-2, with D unresolved. With 4 bases removed from V and 2 bases from J, the gap between germline ends came to 15 bases. This CDR3 has 15 amino acids. CDR1 is SGDLS, CDR2 YYNGEE, per germline. The CDR3 region is CASSPKWGGNYGYTF. The CDR3 DNA reads as TGTGCCAGCAGCCCGAAATGGGGAGGCAACTATGGCTACACCTTC.

There are many counts of this clonotype. The genes are TRBV12-3 or TRBV12-4 and TRBJ2-1, with D possibly TRBD2 on 6 matching bases. Between the trimmed V and J ends, which lost 8 bases and 0 bases, there was a span of 11 bases. This CDR3 comprises 14 residues. This chain's CDR3 is CASADGSSYNEQFF. The CDR3 nucleotides read TGTGCCAGCGCGGACGGGAGCTCCTACAATGAGCAGTTCTTC.

Worth noting for this clonotype: This may come from a read error, since a much larger clone is one base off. The J gene is TRBJ1-2, the V gene TRBV5-1, with D maybe TRBD1 (5 bases). The CDR3 contains 18 residues. Between the trimmed V and J ends, which lost 4 bases and 12 bases, there was a span of 34 bases. The germline gives CDR1 SGHRS, CDR2 YFSETQ. In DNA form, the CDR3 reads TGCGCCAGCAGCCCCTACATGGGACGGCTTGATACAGTCTCCGGCCACACCTTC. Protein sequence: CASSPYMGRLDTVSGHTF.

This clonotype was recorded many times. This chain links TRBV27 with TRBJ2-7, with TRBD1 matching 10 bases. The germline gives CDR1 MNHEY, CDR2 SMNVEV (reference sequence). The CDR3 extends over 13 amino acids. With V trimmed by 3 bases and J by 4 bases, 0 bases remained unmatched. DNA of the CDR3: TGTGCCAGCAGTTTGGACAGGGGGTACGAGCAGTACTTC. This sequence encodes CASSLDRGYEQYF.

In the case of this clonotype: A much larger clone sits a single nucleotide away, making a read error possible. The J gene is TRBJ2-1, the V gene TRBV20-1; TRBD2 agrees at 7 bases. The V gene end was trimmed by 5 bases and the J gene end by 5 bases; junction bases not matched to a gene: 9. The CDR3 spans 14 residues. Germline lookup yields CDR1 DFQATT and CDR2 SNEGSKA (reference sequence). CDR3 sequence reads: CSAFSGTTHNEQFF. The CDR3 DNA reads as TGCAGTGCTTTTTCCGGGACTACCCACAATGAGCAGTTCTTC.

About this clonotype itself: A junction end diverges from the germline sequence, so it may reflect a read error. The chain has TRBV20-1 and TRBJ1-1; the match to TRBD1 covers 8 bases. CDR3 length: 14 residues. Germline values: CDR1 DFQATT, CDR2 SNEGSKA (reference sequence). CDR3 region: CSARPGGRDTEAFF. The CDR3 nucleotides read TGCAGTGCTAGACCAGGGGGCAGGGACACCGAAGCTTTCTTT.

The rearrangement links TRBV10-3 to TRBJ2-1; possibly TRBD1 or TRBD2 for D (5 bases each). CDR1 and CDR2 (germline): ENHRY, SYGVKD. CDR3 length equals 17 residues. Trimming removed 10 bases from V and 3 bases from J, with 25 bases in between. The CDR3 nucleotides are TGTGCCAGCACCAGGTCTACTCAGGGAGTAAGCTACAATGAGCAGTTCTTC. Protein: CASTRSTQGVSYNEQFF.

This clonotype has at least ten counts. This chain joins TRBV3-1 and TRBJ1-3; the D gene is possibly TRBD1 (5 bases). The CDR3 sequence is 14 residues long. Trimming removed 4 bases at V and 3 bases at J, with 10 bases between. Per germline, CDR1 LGHDT and CDR2 YNNKEL (reference sequence). CDR3 nucleotide sequence: TGTGCCAGCAGCCGAAGAGGGGTTGGAAACACCATATATTTT. Its translation is CASSRRGVGNTIYF.

The J gene is TRBJ1-5, the V gene TRBV20-1; D unresolved. V was shortened by 3 bases and J by 4 bases, with 16 bases between the two germline ends. Germline loops: CDR1 DFQATT, CDR2 SNEGSKA (reference sequence). CDR3 length equals 15 residues. The CDR3 coding sequence is TGCAGTGCTAGGTCGGGCCCTGGCCCTAATCAGCCCCAGCATTTT. Translation: CSARSGPGPNQPQHF.

On this clonotype: A single base separates this from a much larger clone, so it may be a read error. The CDR3 is CASGRTAVHPPLHF. The DNA for the CDR3 is TGTGCCAGCGGACGGACGGCGGTCCATCCACCCCTCCACTTT. The rearrangement uses TRBV6-2 or TRBV6-3 and TRBJ1-6; D is unresolved. Germline loops: CDR1 MNHEY, CDR2 SVGEGT. V was clipped by 8 bases and J by 11 bases, with 19 bases between them. The CDR3 sequence is 14 residues long.

On this clonotype: A much more abundant neighbour one base away suggests this may be a read error. The rearrangement uses TRBV4-1 and TRBJ1-5; no firm D call. The V and J ends lost 0 bases and 0 bases respectively, with 12 bases between them. Germline-derived CDR1 and CDR2 are MGHRA and YSYEKL. CDR3 length: 17 amino acids. The CDR3 DNA follows: TGCGCCAGCAGCCAAGATAGGGAGCCCTATAGCAATCAGCCCCAGCATTTT. Translation: CASSQDREPYSNQPQHF.

The sample holds many counts of this clonotype. The chain uses TRBV5-1 and TRBJ2-5; D gene unclear. This CDR3 is 12 amino acids long. The V end was cut by 3 bases, the J end by 1 base, with 4 bases between. From germline, CDR1 is SGHRS and CDR2 YFSETQ. CDR3 sequence: CASSSTQETQYF. The CDR3 coding sequence is TGCGCCAGCAGCTCTACCCAAGAGACCCAGTACTTC.

This clonotype has ten or more counts. This rearrangement joins TRBV19 to TRBJ2-3; 12 positions agree with TRBD2. Germline V gene sequence: CDR1 LNHDA, CDR2 SQIVND (reference sequence). Losses at the gene ends were 6 bases for V and 3 bases for J; bases not matched to a gene: 7. This CDR3 spans 16 amino acids. In DNA form, the CDR3 reads TGTGCCAGTAGCCAGGATACTAGCGGGGGGACAGATACGCAGTATTTT. It codes for CASSQDTSGGTDTQYF.

Points on this clonotype: An end of the junction does not agree with germline; a read error may underlie this. This chain joins TRBV9 and TRBJ2-7, with D tentatively TRBD1 or TRBD2 (5 bases each). The CDR3 covers 14 residues. CDR1 SGDLS and CDR2 YYNGEE come from the germline V gene. The CDR3 sequence: CPSSVGTSTYEQYF. CDR3 in DNA: TGTCCCAGCAGCGTCGGGACCAGCACCTACGAGCAGTACTTC.

The chain carries TRBV10-3 and TRBJ2-3, with D uncertain. The CDR3 sequence is 11 residues long. CDR1 ENHRY and CDR2 SYGVKD come from the germline V gene. Trimming left V 4 bases short and J 8 bases short, with 7 bases between. In DNA form, the CDR3 reads TGTGCCATCAGTGGGGCCAGTACGCAGTATTTT. This sequence encodes CAISGASTQYF.

The chain couples TRBV2 to TRBJ1-2, with a weak D call TRBD1 (5 bases). The CDR3 is 14 residues long. Per germline, CDR1 SNHLY and CDR2 FYNNEI. Trimming left V 10 bases short and J 4 bases short, with 19 bases between. CDR3 loop: CANTGAKSGYGYTF. CDR3 nucleotides: TGTGCCAACACCGGGGCGAAGTCTGGCTATGGCTACACCTTC.

The sample holds many counts of this clonotype. The rearrangement uses TRBV11-2 and TRBJ2-7; D ambiguous. The CDR3 extends over 14 amino acids. Per the germline V gene, CDR1 is SGHAT and CDR2 is FQNNGV. Trimming pared 0 bases from V and 5 bases from J, leaving 11 bases between. In nucleotides, the CDR3 is TGTGCCAGCAGCTTAGATCCGACATACGACGAGCAGTACTTC. It encodes CASSLDPTYDEQYF.